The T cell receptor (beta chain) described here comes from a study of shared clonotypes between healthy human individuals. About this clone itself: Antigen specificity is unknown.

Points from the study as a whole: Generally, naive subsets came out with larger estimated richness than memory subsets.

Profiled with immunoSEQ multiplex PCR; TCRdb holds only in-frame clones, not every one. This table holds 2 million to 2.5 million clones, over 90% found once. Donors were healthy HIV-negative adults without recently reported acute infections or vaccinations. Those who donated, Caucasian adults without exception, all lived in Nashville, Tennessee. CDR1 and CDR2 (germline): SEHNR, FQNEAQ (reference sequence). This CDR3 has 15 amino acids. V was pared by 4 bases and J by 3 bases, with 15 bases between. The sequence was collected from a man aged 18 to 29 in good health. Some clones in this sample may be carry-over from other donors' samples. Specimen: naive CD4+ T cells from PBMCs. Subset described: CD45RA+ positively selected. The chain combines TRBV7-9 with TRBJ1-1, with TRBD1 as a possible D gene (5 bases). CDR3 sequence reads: CASSWSRVLDTEAFF. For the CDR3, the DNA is TGTGCCAGCAGCTGGTCCAGGGTTCTGGACACTGAAGCTTTCTTT.